Listed below are T cell receptor beta chains from one sample, sequenced in a study of blood T cell repertoires in COVID-19. Generated by immunoSEQ multiplex PCR, the TCRdb table keeps only in-frame clones and is missing some. The sample includes about 320,000 clones, about 89% of them seen just once. Sample: PBMCs or T cells enriched from blood (not recorded which). The source is a man between 60 and 75 years old who had recovered from COVID-19. CDR3s include the opening cysteine and the closing phenylalanine or tryptophan. D genes are given only for firm matches. Not every row has a clone size; where given, it reads once, few, many or a size class.

D	length	size	V	J	DNA	CDR3
TRBD2	15	.	TRBV6-5	TRBJ2-7	TGTGCCAGCAGTTCCCCAAGGGAGGGCACCTACGAGCAGTACTTC	CASSSPREGTYEQYF
TRBD2	14	.	TRBV2	TRBJ2-1	TGTGCCAGCAGACGCCGACTAGCGGGAGATGAGCAGTTCTTC	CASRRRLAGDEQFF
.	15	.	TRBV9	TRBJ1-4	TGTGCCAGCAGCCCAGGAGGAAGGGGAGGAGAAAAACTGTTTTTT	CASSPGGRGGEKLFF
.	12	.	TRBV19	TRBJ1-3	TGTGCCAGTAGTATACGGGAAAACACCATATATTTT	CASSIRENTIYF
.	12	.	TRBV18	TRBJ1-1	TGTGCCAGCTCACCAGATGGCTTAAAAGCTTTCTTT	CASSPDGLKAFF
.	12	.	TRBV19	TRBJ2-5	TGTGCCAGTAGTAGTCAGTATGAGACCCAGTACTTC	CASSSQYETQYF
.	14	.	TRBV19	TRBJ2-7	TGTGCCAGTAGAAATCGGGGGGCGGACTACGAGCAGTACTTC	CASRNRGADYEQYF
TRBD2	15	.	TRBV5-1	TRBJ2-5	TGCGCCAGCAGGGTTAGCGGGACCACGGGGGAGACCCAGTACTTC	CASRVSGTTGETQYF
TRBD1	13	.	TRBV7-7	TRBJ1-2	TGTGCTAGCACCGGGACAGGGGGCTATGGCTACACCTTC	CASTGTGGYGYTF
.	14	.	TRBV2	TRBJ1-1	TGTGCCAGCCTCGAAGGGAGAACAAACACTGAAGCTTTCTTT	CASLEGRTNTEAFF
.	13	.	TRBV2	TRBJ2-4	TGTGCCAGCGGACAGATAGCCAAAAACATTCAGTACTTC	CASGQIAKNIQYF
.	15	once	TRBV19	TRBJ2-7	TGTGCCAGTAGTATAGGTGACAGGATACCCTACGAGCAGTACTTC	CASSIGDRIPYEQYF
TRBD2	15	.	TRBV9	TRBJ2-7	TGTGCCAGCAGCGTAGATGTTAGCGGGAGTGCTAAGCAGTACTTC	CASSVDVSGSAKQYF
TRBD1	18	.	TRBV7-9	TRBJ1-4	TGTGCCAGCAGCTTAGGGGCAGGGGGCGAACCACGAAACGAAAAACTGTTTTTT	CASSLGAGGEPRNEKLFF
TRBD2	15	.	TRBV4-3	TRBJ2-1	TGCGCCAGCAGCCAAGGCGGGGGTCTCTACAATGAGCAGTTCTTC	CASSQGGGLYNEQFF
.	14	.	TRBV3-1/TRBV3-2	TRBJ1-5	TGTGCCAGCAGCCAAGCTCAGGACAGTCGGCCCCAGCATTTT	CASSQAQDSRPQHF
TRBD1	16	once	TRBV24-1	TRBJ2-3	TGTGCCACCAGTGATCCCTCCGGGACAGGGTGGGATACGCAGTATTTT	CATSDPSGTGWDTQYF
TRBD1	15	.	TRBV5-1	TRBJ2-3	TGCGCCAGCAGCTCAAAACAGGGGGCAGTGGATACGCAGTATTTT	CASSSKQGAVDTQYF
TRBD2	16	.	TRBV4-2	TRBJ2-3	TGTGCCAGCAGCCAAGATCTAGCGGCGAGCACAGATACGCAGTATTTT	CASSQDLAASTDTQYF
.	14	.	TRBV7-2	TRBJ2-3	TGTGCCAGCAGCTTCGTGCAGAACACAGATACGCAGTATTTT	CASSFVQNTDTQYF
.	14	.	TRBV3-1/TRBV3-2	TRBJ1-5	TGTGCCAGCAGCACCCGGGTCAACAATCAGCCCCAGCATTTT	CASSTRVNNQPQHF
TRBD2	12	.	TRBV5-1	TRBJ2-1	TGCGCCAGCAGCTCGGGCCGGGACTATAAGTTCTTC	CASSSGRDYKFF
.	14	once	TRBV3-1/TRBV3-2	TRBJ2-3	TGTGCCAGCAGCCAAGATCAGGGCACAGATACGCAGTATTTT	CASSQDQGTDTQYF
.	13	.	TRBV24-1	TRBJ2-3	TGTGCCACCGGAAGGCAGGAGGCAGATACGCAGTATTTT	CATGRQEADTQYF
TRBD2	13	.	TRBV2	TRBJ2-5	TGTGCCAGCCGGGGGGAGGGCGTGGAGACCCAGTACTTC	CASRGEGVETQYF
TRBD2	13	.	TRBV29-1	TRBJ2-7	TGCAGCGTTCTAGCGGGAGGTTCCTACGAGCAGTACTTC	CSVLAGGSYEQYF
TRBD2	14	once	TRBV5-5	TRBJ2-1	TGTGCCAGCAGCCCAAGCGGGAGTAACAATGAGCAGTTCTTC	CASSPSGSNNEQFF
.	13	.	TRBV11-2	TRBJ2-7	TGTGCCAGCAGCTTCGCAGGGTTCTACGAGCAGTACTTC	CASSFAGFYEQYF
TRBD1	15	once	TRBV6-5	TRBJ1-1	TGTGCCAGCAGAGCGAGGGACAGGGGGCCAGGGTTAGCTTTCTTT	CASRARDRGPGLAFF
.	15	few	TRBV18	TRBJ1-2	TGTGCCAGCTCACCAGAGGCAGGGGCTAACTATGGCTACACCTTC	CASSPEAGANYGYTF
.	13	once	TRBV11-2	TRBJ1-1	TGTGCCAGCAGCGCCCTAGGGAACACTGAAGCTTTCTTT	CASSALGNTEAFF
.	15	.	TRBV7-8	TRBJ1-2	TGTGCCAGCAGCTTCAGGGGCCAGGATGGCTATGGCTACACCTTC	CASSFRGQDGYGYTF
.	15	once	TRBV19	TRBJ2-6	TGTGCCAGTAGTATATCGGGGACTGGGGCCAACGTCCTGACTTTC	CASSISGTGANVLTF
.	14	few	TRBV2	TRBJ2-7	TGTGCCAGCAGTTTCGGGACAACCGCCTACGAGCAGTACTTC	CASSFGTTAYEQYF
TRBD1	15	.	TRBV7-9	TRBJ2-5	TGTGCCAGCAGCTTAATAGGGGGCGCTAGGGAGACCCAGTACTTC	CASSLIGGARETQYF
TRBD1	14	.	TRBV4-1	TRBJ1-2	TGCGCCAGCAGCCGAGATGGACAGGGGGGGGGCTACACCTTC	CASSRDGQGGGYTF
TRBD2	15	once	TRBV5-1	TRBJ2-7	TGCGCCAGCAGCTTGGCCGCCCGGGGGGTCGGCGAGCAGTACTTC	CASSLAARGVGEQYF
.	12	.	TRBV6-1	TRBJ1-1	TGTGCCGCAAGAACGCGGAACACTGAAGCTTTCTTT	CAARTRNTEAFF
TRBD2	15	.	TRBV5-6	TRBJ2-7	TGTGCCAGCAGCTTGCAAGCGGGAGCATCCTACGAGCAGTACTTC	CASSLQAGASYEQYF
TRBD1	15	many	TRBV3-1/TRBV3-2	TRBJ2-7	TGTGCCAGCAGCCCCTTTTGGGGACAGGGTTACGAGCAGTACTTC	CASSPFWGQGYEQYF
TRBD1	14	.	TRBV5-1	TRBJ1-1	TGCGCCAGCAGCTTGACCGGGACAGCCACTGAAGCTTTCTTT	CASSLTGTATEAFF